The 2 T cell receptor beta chains presented below share a single source sample, sequenced in a study of T cell repertoires in aging, cancer and after chemotherapy. Peripheral blood genomic DNA, not sorted cells or RNA, was the template. Multiplex touch-down PCR with TRB-A/B primers amplified rearranged V-D-J TRB sequences. MiXCR, applied by TCRdb to the multiplex PCR reads, yields one record per CDR3 protein. This sample has 450 to 600 distinct CDR3 sequences, with 27% found just once. The sample was blood. These receptors were collected from a human donor with a solid tumor.

The chain uses TRBV11-2 and TRBJ2-3; TRBD2 agrees at 8 bases. The CDR3 runs 16 residues. CDR1 and CDR2 from the germline V gene are SGHAT and FQNNGV. Trimming at V came to 5 bases and at J to 2 bases, leaving 9 bases not matched to a gene. The CDR3 loop reads CASSRLAGTPTDTQYF. CDR3 DNA: TGTGCCAGCAGCCGATTAGCGGGGACCCCCACAGATACGCAGTATTTT.

This clonotype was seen only a few times. V gene TRBV24-1 combines with J gene TRBJ1-1; 8 bases are shared with TRBD1. This CDR3 contains 13 residues. With V trimmed by 10 bases and J by 0 bases, 3 bases remained unmatched. Germline assignment: CDR1 KGHDR and CDR2 SFDVKD. Written as DNA, the CDR3 is TGTGCCACAGGGACAGGCCTGAACACTGAAGCTTTCTTT. Its translation: CATGTGLNTEAFF.